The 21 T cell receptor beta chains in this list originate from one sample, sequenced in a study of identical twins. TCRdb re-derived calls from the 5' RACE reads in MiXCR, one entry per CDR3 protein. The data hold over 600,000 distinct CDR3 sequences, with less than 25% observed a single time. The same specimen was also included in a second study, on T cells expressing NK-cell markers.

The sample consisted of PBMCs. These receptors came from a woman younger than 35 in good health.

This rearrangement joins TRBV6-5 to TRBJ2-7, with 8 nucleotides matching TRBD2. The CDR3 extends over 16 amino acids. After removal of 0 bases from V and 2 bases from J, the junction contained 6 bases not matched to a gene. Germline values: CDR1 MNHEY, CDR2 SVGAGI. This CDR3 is CASSYSSGRRAYEQYF. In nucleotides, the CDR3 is TGTGCCAGCAGTTACTCGAGCGGGAGAAGGGCCTACGAGCAGTACTTC.

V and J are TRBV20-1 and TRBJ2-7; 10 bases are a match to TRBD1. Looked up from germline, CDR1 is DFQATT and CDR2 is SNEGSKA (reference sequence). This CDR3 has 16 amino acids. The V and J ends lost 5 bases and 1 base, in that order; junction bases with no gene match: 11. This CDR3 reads CSAQGSGTGVSYEQYF. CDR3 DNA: TGCAGTGCTCAAGGTTCCGGGACAGGGGTATCCTACGAGCAGTACTTC.

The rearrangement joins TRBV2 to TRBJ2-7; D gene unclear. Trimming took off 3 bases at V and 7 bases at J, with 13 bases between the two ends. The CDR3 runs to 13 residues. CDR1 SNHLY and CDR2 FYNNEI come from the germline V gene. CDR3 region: CASSEVVVGEQYF. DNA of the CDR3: TGTGCCAGCAGTGAGGTAGTCGTAGGGGAGCAGTACTTC. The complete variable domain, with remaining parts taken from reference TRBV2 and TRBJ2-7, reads EPEVTQTPSHQVTQMGQEVILRCVPISNHLYFYWYRQILGQKVEFLVSFYNNEISEKSEIFDDQFSVERPDGSNFTLKIRSTKLEDSAMYFCASSEVVVGEQYFGPGTRLTVT.

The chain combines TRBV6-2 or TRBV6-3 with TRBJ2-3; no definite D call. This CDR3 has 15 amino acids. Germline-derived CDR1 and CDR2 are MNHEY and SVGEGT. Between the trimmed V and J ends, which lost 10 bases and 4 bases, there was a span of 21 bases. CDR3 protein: CATLPGGRPPDTQYF. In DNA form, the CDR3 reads TGTGCCACCCTCCCGGGCGGCCGACCGCCAGATACGCAGTATTTT.

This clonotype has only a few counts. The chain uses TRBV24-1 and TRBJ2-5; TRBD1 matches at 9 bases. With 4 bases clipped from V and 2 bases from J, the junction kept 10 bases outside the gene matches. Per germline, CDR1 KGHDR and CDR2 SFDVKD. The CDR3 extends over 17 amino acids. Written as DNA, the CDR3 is TGTGCCACCAGTGACCCTAAAGCCGGGACAGGGCAAGAGACCCAGTACTTC. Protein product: CATSDPKAGTGQETQYF.

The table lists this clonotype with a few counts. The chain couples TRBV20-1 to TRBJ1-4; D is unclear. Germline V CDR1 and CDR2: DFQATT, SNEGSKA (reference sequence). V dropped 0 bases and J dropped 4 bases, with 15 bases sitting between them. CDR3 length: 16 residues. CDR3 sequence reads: CSARDGSGRINEKLFF. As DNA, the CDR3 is TGCAGTGCTAGAGATGGGTCCGGACGGATTAATGAAAAACTGTTTTTT.

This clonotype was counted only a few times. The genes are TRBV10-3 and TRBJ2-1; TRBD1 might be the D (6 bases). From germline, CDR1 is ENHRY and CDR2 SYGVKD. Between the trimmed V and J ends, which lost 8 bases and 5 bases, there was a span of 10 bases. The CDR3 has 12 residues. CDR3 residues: CAIADRNNEQFF. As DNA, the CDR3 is TGTGCCATCGCCGACAGGAACAATGAGCAGTTCTTC.

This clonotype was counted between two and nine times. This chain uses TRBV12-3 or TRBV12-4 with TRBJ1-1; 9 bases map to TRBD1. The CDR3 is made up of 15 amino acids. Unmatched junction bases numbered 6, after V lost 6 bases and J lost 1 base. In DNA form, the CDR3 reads TGTGCCAGCAGCCCAAGGACAGGGGAGAACACTGAAGCTTTCTTT. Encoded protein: CASSPRTGENTEAFF.

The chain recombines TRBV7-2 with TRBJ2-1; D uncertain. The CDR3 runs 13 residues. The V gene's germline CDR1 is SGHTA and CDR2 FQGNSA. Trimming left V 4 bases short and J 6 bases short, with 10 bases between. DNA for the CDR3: TGTGCCAGCAGCTCCCGGAGCCGCAATGAGCAGTTCTTC. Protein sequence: CASSSRSRNEQFF.

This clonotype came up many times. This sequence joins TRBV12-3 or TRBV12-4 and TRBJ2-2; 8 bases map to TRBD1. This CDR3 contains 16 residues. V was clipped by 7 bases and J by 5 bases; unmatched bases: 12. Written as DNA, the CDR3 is TGTGCCAGCACGGTCCCGGGACAGGTGTCGACCGGGGAGCTGTTTTTT. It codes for CASTVPGQVSTGELFF.

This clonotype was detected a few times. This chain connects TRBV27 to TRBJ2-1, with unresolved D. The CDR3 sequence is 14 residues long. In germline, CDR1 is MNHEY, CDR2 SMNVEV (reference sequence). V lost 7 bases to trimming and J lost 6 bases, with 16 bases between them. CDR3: CASTRRPLGNEQFF. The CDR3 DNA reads TGTGCCAGCACCCGCAGGCCCCTGGGCAATGAGCAGTTCTTC.

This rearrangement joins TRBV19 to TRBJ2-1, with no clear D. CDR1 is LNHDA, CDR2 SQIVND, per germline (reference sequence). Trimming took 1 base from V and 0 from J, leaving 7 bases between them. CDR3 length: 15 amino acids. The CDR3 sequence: CASSIVWASYNEQFF. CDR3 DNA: TGTGCCAGTAGTATAGTGTGGGCCTCCTACAATGAGCAGTTCTTC. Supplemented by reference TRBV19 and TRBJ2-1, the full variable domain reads DGGITQSPKYLFRKEGQNVTLSCEQNLNHDAMYWYRQDPGQGLRLIYYSQIVNDFQKGDIAEGYSVSREKKESFPLTVTSAQKNPTAFYLCASSIVWASYNEQFFGPGTRLTVL.

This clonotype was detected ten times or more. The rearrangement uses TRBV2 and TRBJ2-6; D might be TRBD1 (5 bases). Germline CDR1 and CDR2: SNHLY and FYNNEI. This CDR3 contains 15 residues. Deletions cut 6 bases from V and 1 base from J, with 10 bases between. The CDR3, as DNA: TGTGCCAGCAGGACAGTAGGGTCTGGGGCCAACGTCCTGACTTTC. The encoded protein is CASRTVGSGANVLTF.

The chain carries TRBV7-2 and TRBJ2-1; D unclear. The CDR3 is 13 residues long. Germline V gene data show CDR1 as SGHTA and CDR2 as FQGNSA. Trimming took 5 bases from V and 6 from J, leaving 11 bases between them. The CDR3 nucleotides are TGTGCCAGCAGCCTAGGGCCTATCAATGAGCAGTTCTTC. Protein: CASSLGPINEQFF.

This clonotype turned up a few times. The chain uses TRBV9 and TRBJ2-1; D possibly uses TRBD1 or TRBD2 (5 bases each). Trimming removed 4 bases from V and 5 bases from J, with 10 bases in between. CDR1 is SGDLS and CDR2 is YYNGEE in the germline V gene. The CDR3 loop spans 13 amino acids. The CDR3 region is CASSSRGNNEQFF. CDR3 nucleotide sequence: TGTGCCAGCAGCTCCCGGGGCAACAATGAGCAGTTCTTC.

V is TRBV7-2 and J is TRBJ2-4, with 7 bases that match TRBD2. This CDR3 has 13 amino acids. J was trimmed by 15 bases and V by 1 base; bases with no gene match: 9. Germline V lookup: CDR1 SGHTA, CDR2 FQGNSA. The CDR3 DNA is TGTGCCAGCAGCTTAGATCCCCCAGCGGGGAGGTACTTC. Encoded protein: CASSLDPPAGRYF.

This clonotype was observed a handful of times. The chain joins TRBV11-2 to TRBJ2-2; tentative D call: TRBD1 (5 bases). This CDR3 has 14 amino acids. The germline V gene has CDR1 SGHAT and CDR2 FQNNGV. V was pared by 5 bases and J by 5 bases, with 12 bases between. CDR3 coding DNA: TGTGCCAGCAGCCCTTATCGACAGACCGGGGAGCTGTTTTTT. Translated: CASSPYRQTGELFF.

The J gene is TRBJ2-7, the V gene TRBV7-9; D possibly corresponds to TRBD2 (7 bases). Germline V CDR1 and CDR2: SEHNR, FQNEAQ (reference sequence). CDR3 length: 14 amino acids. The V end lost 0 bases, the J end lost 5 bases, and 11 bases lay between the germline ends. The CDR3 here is CASSLARGLNEQYF. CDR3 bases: TGTGCCAGCAGCTTAGCGCGGGGGCTCAACGAGCAGTACTTC.

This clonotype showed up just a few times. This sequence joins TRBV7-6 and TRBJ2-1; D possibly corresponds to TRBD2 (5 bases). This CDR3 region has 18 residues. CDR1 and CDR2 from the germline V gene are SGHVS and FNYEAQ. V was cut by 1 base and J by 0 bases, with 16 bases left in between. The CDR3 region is CASSLVAGYGDSYNEQFF. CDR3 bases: TGTGCCAGCAGCTTAGTTGCGGGCTACGGGGACTCCTACAATGAGCAGTTCTTC.

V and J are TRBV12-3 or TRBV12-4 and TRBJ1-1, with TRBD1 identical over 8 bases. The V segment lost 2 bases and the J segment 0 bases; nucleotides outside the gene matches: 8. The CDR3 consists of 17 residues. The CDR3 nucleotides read TGTGCCAGCAGTTTATCCGGGACAGGCGAGCTGAACACTGAAGCTTTCTTT. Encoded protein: CASSLSGTGELNTEAFF.

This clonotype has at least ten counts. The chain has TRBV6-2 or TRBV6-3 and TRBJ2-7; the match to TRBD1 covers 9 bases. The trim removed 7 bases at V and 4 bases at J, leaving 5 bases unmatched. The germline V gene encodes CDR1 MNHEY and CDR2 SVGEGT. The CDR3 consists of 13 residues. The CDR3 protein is CASKGTGRYEQYF. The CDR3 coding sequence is TGTGCCAGCAAGGGGACAGGGCGATACGAGCAGTACTTC.